Shown below are 6 T cell receptor beta chains from a single sample sequenced in a study of blood T cell repertoires in COVID-19. Repertoires were generated with immunoSEQ multiplex PCR, while TCRdb's copy carries only in-frame clones and drops some. Among roughly 200,000 clones listed, approximately 89% were seen once. Sequenced material: peripheral blood. The receptors were sampled from a woman aged 60-75 years with acute or convalescent COVID-19.

The rearrangement joins TRBV25-1 to TRBJ2-1, with 13 bases that match TRBD2. Germline CDR1 MGHDK, CDR2 SYGVNS. This CDR3 is built from 17 residues. The V segment lost 6 bases and the J segment 1 base; nucleotides outside the gene matches: 6. In DNA form, the CDR3 reads TGTGCCAGCAGCGGACTAGCGGGAGTTGGGTCCTACAATGAGCAGTTCTTC. Protein sequence: CASSGLAGVGSYNEQFF.

This clone came up once. This rearrangement joins TRBV11-3 to TRBJ1-1; D might be TRBD1 (5 bases). Trimming removed 0 bases at V and 4 bases at J, with 15 bases between. The CDR3 sequence is 16 residues long. Germline loops: CDR1 SGHNT, CDR2 YENEEA. For the CDR3, the DNA is TGTGCCAGCAGCTTAGAGGGCCCCGGGAGGGGCACTGAAGCTTTCTTT. Translating gives CASSLEGPGRGTEAFF. Looking up the rest from reference TRBV11-3 and TRBJ1-1 gives the full variable domain: EAGVVQSPRYKIIEKKQPVAFWCNPISGHNTLYWYLQNLGQGPELLIRYENEEAVDDSQLPKDRFSAERLKGVDSTLKIQPAELGDSAVYLCASSLEGPGRGTEAFFGQGTRLTVV.

The rearrangement links TRBV7-2 to TRBJ1-3; D gene uncertain. V gave up 2 bases and J gave up 0 bases, with 11 bases separating them. The CDR3 consists of 16 residues. Germline V gene sequence: CDR1 SGHTA, CDR2 FQGNSA. CDR3 sequence: CASSLPAHYSGNTIYF. CDR3 DNA sequence: TGTGCCAGCAGCTTACCAGCACACTACTCTGGAAACACCATATATTTT.

CDR3 DNA sequence: TGTGCCAGTAGTATGAGACAGGGAGAAGCTTTCTTT. Its translation is CASSMRQGEAFF. The genes are TRBV19 and TRBJ1-1, with 7 bases matching TRBD1. The CDR3 consists of 12 residues. The J segment lost 8 bases and the V segment lost 3 bases, leaving 3 bases of the junction unmatched. Germline CDR1 is LNHDA and CDR2 is SQIVND (reference sequence).

The chain couples TRBV24-1 to TRBJ2-3, with D perhaps matching TRBD2 (5 bases). Germline CDR1 KGHDR, CDR2 SFDVKD. V lost 6 bases and J lost 6, with 21 bases in between. The CDR3 has 16 amino acids. The CDR3 spells CATSPPGAGVGDTQYF. The CDR3 DNA reads TGTGCCACCAGTCCTCCTGGTGCGGGTGTGGGGGATACGCAGTATTTT.

This rearrangement joins TRBV7-3 to TRBJ1-2, with 7 bases aligning to TRBD1. The CDR3 is 14 amino acids. Germline V gives CDR1 SGHTA, CDR2 FQGTGA. V lost 4 bases, J lost 4 bases, and 6 bases stayed unmatched. The CDR3 sequence: CASSSMGQLYGYTF. CDR3 DNA sequence: TGTGCCAGCAGCTCTATGGGACAGCTCTATGGCTACACCTTC.